The clone carrying this T cell receptor (beta chain) was observed a handful of times. This entry is derived from a study of control samples from healthy donors and cancer patients. Germline V gene lookup returns CDR1 KGHSH and CDR2 LQKENI. V was pared by 6 bases and J by 6 bases, with 18 bases between. The CDR3 is 14 residues long. TCRdb's table, derived via immunoSEQ multiplex PCR, lists solely in-frame clones and lacks some. The sample carries 120,000 to 150,000 clones, 91% recorded once. Input material: blood. This chain uses TRBV18 with TRBJ2-7; no clear D gene. This TCR was sampled from a man between 25 and 39 years old in good health. CDR3 nucleotides: TGTGCCAGCTCCGTCGGTAGGGTCGGGTCCGAGCAGTACTTC. Translated, it gives CASSVGRVGSEQYF.